Below are 26 T cell receptor beta chains sequenced from a single sample in a study of blood T cell repertoires in COVID-19. Here immunoSEQ multiplex PCR was the method, and the copy in TCRdb shows in-frame clones only, minus some. The sample lists about 82,000 clones, about four fifths occurring once. Specimen: peripheral blood. The receptors stem from a woman aged 40 to 50 with active or convalescent COVID-19.

This chain's CDR3 is CASSKGDTEKLFF. The CDR3, as DNA: TGCGCCAGCAGCAAGGGGGACACCGAAAAACTGTTTTTT. The rearrangement links TRBV5-1 to TRBJ1-4, with a weak D call TRBD1 (6 bases). The CDR3 runs to 13 residues. CDR1 and CDR2 (germline): SGHRS, YFSETQ. V lost 4 bases, J lost 8 bases, and 12 bases lay in between.

The chain is built from TRBV25-1 and TRBJ1-1; 9 bases are shared with TRBD1. Germline-derived CDR1 and CDR2 are MGHDK and SYGVNS. V lost 6 bases and J lost 11; bases outside the gene matches: 10. The CDR3 spans 13 residues. CDR3 coding DNA: TGTGCCAGCAGGACAGGGGGAAAACTGAACGCTTTCTTT. Its translation is CASRTGGKLNAFF. The variable domain in full, with the rest retrieved from reference TRBV25-1 and TRBJ1-1, is EADIYQTPRYLVIGTGKKITLECSQTMGHDKMYWYQQDPGMELHLIHYSYGVNSTEKGDLSSESTVSRIRTEHFPLTLESARPSHTSQYLCASRTGGKLNAFFGQGTRLTVV.

The chain carries TRBV7-2 and TRBJ1-5, with TRBD1 matching over 7 bases. The germline V gene has CDR1 SGHTA and CDR2 FQGNSA. J lost 7 bases, V lost 5 bases, and 5 bases had no gene match. The CDR3 loop spans 13 amino acids. CDR3 in DNA: TGTGCCAGCAGCCCTACAGGGGAGCAGCCCCAGCATTTT. Its translation: CASSPTGEQPQHF.

This chain connects TRBV20-1 to TRBJ2-1; 15 positions match TRBD2. Germline CDR1 reads DFQATT; CDR2 reads SNEGSKA (reference sequence). The CDR3 runs to 15 residues. J gave up 7 bases and V 3 bases, and 4 bases lay outside the gene matches. CDR3 DNA sequence: TGCAGTGCTAGTCCAGGGACTAGCGGGAGGAATGAGCAGTTCTTC. Translated: CSASPGTSGRNEQFF.

The rearrangement links TRBV5-4 to TRBJ2-1; perhaps TRBD2 as D (5 bases). Looked up from germline, CDR1 is SGHNT and CDR2 is YYREEE (reference sequence). The V end was cut by 3 bases, the J end by 2 bases, with 18 bases between. CDR3 length: 17 amino acids. CDR3 sequence: CASSSTLLSAPYNEQFF. In DNA form, the CDR3 reads TGTGCCAGCAGCTCCACCCTACTTAGCGCCCCCTACAATGAGCAGTTCTTC.

The chain links TRBV7-3 to TRBJ2-2; D gene ambiguous. The germline CDR1 and CDR2 sequences are SGHTA and FQGTGA. CDR3 size: 16 residues. The V gene lost 5 bases and the J gene lost 1 base, with 14 bases spanning the gap. CDR3 loop: CASSPNSRRNTGELFF. In DNA form, the CDR3 reads TGTGCCAGCAGCCCCAACTCGCGGAGGAACACCGGGGAGCTGTTTTTT.

DNA of the CDR3: TGCAGCGTTGACCCCATTGGAACGACAGGGGCGGATACGCAGTATTTT. Amino acid sequence: CSVDPIGTTGADTQYF. V and J are TRBV29-1 and TRBJ2-3; TRBD1 aligns across 8 bases. The germline gives CDR1 SQVTM, CDR2 ANQGSEA. The CDR3 loop spans 16 amino acids. Unmatched junction bases numbered 14, after V lost 3 bases and J lost 6 bases.

V usage is TRBV28 and J usage is TRBJ2-4, with 13 bases fitting TRBD2. Per germline, CDR1 MDHEN and CDR2 SYDVKM. Trimming took 5 bases from V and 10 from J; bases not matched to a gene: 5. This CDR3 is built from 14 residues. The CDR3 loop reads CASSQLAGGLIQYF. For the CDR3, the DNA is TGTGCCAGCAGTCAACTAGCGGGGGGGCTTATTCAGTACTTC.

In nucleotides, the CDR3 is TGTGCCAGCAGTTCGACGCCAAGCGACCTCTACAATGAGCAGTTCTTC. Protein sequence: CASSSTPSDLYNEQFF. The chain uses TRBV27 and TRBJ2-1; unclear D gene. Trimming removed 4 bases from V and 3 bases from J, with 16 bases in between. From germline, CDR1 is MNHEY and CDR2 SMNVEV (reference sequence). The CDR3 extends over 16 amino acids.

The V and J genes are TRBV7-3 and TRBJ1-4; 9 bases map to TRBD1. J gave up 2 bases and V 2 bases, and 3 bases lay outside the gene matches. Germline assignment: CDR1 SGHTA and CDR2 FQGTGA. The CDR3 covers 16 residues. As DNA, the CDR3 is TGTGCCAGCAGCTTAGGGACAGGGCCCACTAATGAAAAACTGTTTTTT. Protein sequence: CASSLGTGPTNEKLFF.

This clone was observed a single time. The chain couples TRBV30 to TRBJ2-5; 9 bases are shared with TRBD2. This CDR3 has 15 residues. From germline, CDR1 is GTSNPN and CDR2 SVGIG (reference sequence). V gave up 0 bases and J gave up 6 bases; unmatched junction bases: 8. CDR3 nucleotide sequence: TGTGCCTGGAGTGTACGGCGGGGGGGCACCCAGACCCAGTACTTC. This encodes CAWSVRRGGTQTQYF.

In its sample, this clone was seen once. The CDR3 reads CASSFYGDTQYF. The CDR3 nucleotides are TGTGCCAGCAGCTTCTACGGGGATACGCAGTATTTT. The chain couples TRBV7-3 to TRBJ2-3; D is undetermined. Trimming took off 3 bases at V and 6 bases at J, with 7 bases between the two ends. This CDR3 region has 12 residues. Germline CDR1 SGHTA, CDR2 FQGTGA.

This clone was seen a few times. The chain has TRBV10-3 and TRBJ2-1, with 14 nucleotides matching TRBD2. The CDR3 length is 17 residues. V lost 5 bases, J lost 0 bases, and 3 bases stayed unmatched. Germline V gives CDR1 ENHRY, CDR2 SYGVKD. CDR3 in amino acids: CAISRTSGGSSYNEQFF. CDR3 coding DNA: TGTGCCATCAGTCGGACTAGCGGGGGGAGCTCCTACAATGAGCAGTTCTTC.

Only one count was recorded for this clone. The chain couples TRBV5-4 to TRBJ2-7; the match to TRBD2 covers 13 bases. With 3 bases clipped from V and 5 bases from J, the junction kept 11 bases outside the gene matches. Germline CDR1 is SGHNT and CDR2 is YYREEE (reference sequence). The CDR3 contains 17 residues. Here the CDR3 DNA reads TGTGCCAGCAGCTGGGGCGAACTAGCGGGAGGGATGAACGAGCAGTACTTC. Its translation: CASSWGELAGGMNEQYF.

This clone occurred once. V and J are TRBV12-3 or TRBV12-4 and TRBJ1-5; no clear D. The CDR3 covers 13 residues. The V end lost 1 base, the J end lost 6 bases, and 7 bases lay between the germline ends. The CDR3, as DNA: TGTGCCAGCAGTTTAGAGGCAGGTCAGCCCCAGCATTTT. Protein: CASSLEAGQPQHF.

The rearrangement joins TRBV10-2 to TRBJ1-2; D possibly corresponds to TRBD1 (6 bases). Per the germline V gene, CDR1 is WSHSY and CDR2 is SAAADI. The V gene lost 4 bases and the J gene lost 8 bases, with 17 bases spanning the gap. The CDR3 consists of 14 residues. CDR3 sequence: CASSAGRGGFGYTF. The CDR3 region has the DNA TGCGCCAGCAGTGCCGGCAGGGGTGGGTTCGGCTACACCTTC.

The chain links TRBV28 to TRBJ2-5, with TRBD1 matching over 7 bases. The V gene end was trimmed by 5 bases and the J gene end by 3 bases; junction bases not matched to a gene: 15. The CDR3 runs to 17 residues. Germline CDR1 and CDR2: MDHEN and SYDVKM. The CDR3 loop reads CASSPIKEGTAKETQYF. CDR3 in DNA: TGTGCCAGCAGTCCAATTAAAGAAGGGACAGCTAAAGAGACCCAGTACTTC.

The chain recombines TRBV28 with TRBJ1-1, with D maybe TRBD1 (5 bases). Germline V CDR1 and CDR2: MDHEN, SYDVKM. CDR3 size: 14 residues. V gave up 1 base and J gave up 5 bases, with 11 bases separating them. For the CDR3, the DNA is TGTGCCAGCAGTTTATACGGGGGTCGGACTGAAGCTTTCTTT. Its translation: CASSLYGGRTEAFF. The variable domain in full, completed from reference TRBV28 and TRBJ1-1, reads DVKVTQSSRYLVKRTGEKVFLECVQDMDHENMFWYRQDPGLGLRLIYFSYDVKMKEKGDIPEGYSVSREKKERFSLILESASTNQTSMYLCASSLYGGRTEAFFGQGTRLTVV.

The V and J genes are TRBV5-1 and TRBJ1-3; 9 positions match TRBD1. After removal of 4 bases from V and 7 bases from J, the junction contained 15 bases not matched to a gene. The CDR3 has 17 amino acids. Germline lookup yields CDR1 SGHRS and CDR2 YFSETQ. CDR3 bases: TGCGCCAGCAGCGGGAAAACCGGAGGACAGGGGTGGAACACCATATATTTT. It specifies CASSGKTGGQGWNTIYF.

The V call is TRBV18, the J call TRBJ2-3, with 8 bases lining up with TRBD1. V was pared by 3 bases and J by 5 bases, with 4 bases of the junction left unmatched. This CDR3 has 14 residues. Germline CDR1 reads KGHSH; CDR2 reads LQKENI. CDR3 amino acids: CASSPQTGEDTQYF. CDR3 DNA sequence: TGTGCCAGCTCACCCCAGACAGGGGAAGATACGCAGTATTTT.

The CDR3 region is CASSLQGFGNTIYF. The CDR3 region has the DNA TGCGCCAGCAGCTTACAGGGCTTCGGAAACACCATATATTTT. The chain uses TRBV5-1 and TRBJ1-3; D may be TRBD1 (6 bases). The V gene lost 2 bases and the J gene lost 4 bases, with 10 bases spanning the gap. There are 14 residues in the CDR3. CDR1 is SGHRS and CDR2 is YFSETQ in the germline V gene.

The CDR3 region has the DNA TGTGCCAGCACCTCCGGGACAGGGGTTTACGAGCAGTACTTC. It codes for CASTSGTGVYEQYF. The chain uses TRBV28 and TRBJ2-7, with 10 nucleotides matching TRBD1. Trimming took 7 bases from V and 4 from J; bases not matched to a gene: 7. Germline CDR1 MDHEN, CDR2 SYDVKM. There are 14 residues in the CDR3.

The chain is built from TRBV27 and TRBJ2-5; TRBD2 agrees at 14 bases. Germline V lookup: CDR1 MNHEY, CDR2 SMNVEV (reference sequence). The CDR3 runs to 16 residues. J gave up 4 bases and V 5 bases, and 6 bases lay outside the gene matches. In DNA, the CDR3 is TGTGCCAGCAGTGCAAGACTAGCGGGAGGGGGAGAGACCCAGTACTTC. It specifies CASSARLAGGGETQYF.

This clone was counted between two and nine times. Different DNA sequences within this sample yield the same CDR3. The rearrangement joins TRBV5-1 to TRBJ1-1; D remains unclear. The germline CDR1 and CDR2 sequences are SGHRS and YFSETQ. Deletions cut 0 bases from V and 1 base from J, with 7 bases between. This CDR3 spans 14 amino acids. Here the CDR3 reads CASSLDRPNTEAFF. The CDR3 nucleotides read TGCGCCAGCAGCTTGGACAGACCGAACACTGAAGCTTTCTTT.

This chain connects TRBV9 to TRBJ2-3; the match to TRBD2 covers 7 bases. The V gene's germline CDR1 is SGDLS and CDR2 YYNGEE. The J segment lost 3 bases and the V segment lost 0 bases, leaving 4 bases of the junction unmatched. The CDR3 consists of 15 residues. As DNA, the CDR3 is TGTGCCAGCAGCGTAGCGGGAGGATATACAGATACGCAGTATTTT. Translated, it gives CASSVAGGYTDTQYF. The full variable domain, rest sourced from reference TRBV9 and TRBJ2-3, is DSGVTQTPKHLITATGQRVTLRCSPRSGDLSVYWYQQSLDQGLQFLIQYYNGEERAKGNILERFSAQQFPDLHSELNLSSLELGDSALYFCASSVAGGYTDTQYFGPGTRLTVL.

The chain recombines TRBV27 with TRBJ2-7; 14 positions match TRBD2. CDR3 length: 17 amino acids. The ends lost 4 bases at V and 5 bases at J; junction bases unmatched: 10. CDR1 is MNHEY and CDR2 is SMNVEV in the germline V gene (reference sequence). The CDR3: CASSSPRTSGRTDEQYF. Here the CDR3 DNA reads TGTGCCAGCAGTTCGCCTCGGACTAGCGGGAGGACCGACGAGCAGTACTTC.